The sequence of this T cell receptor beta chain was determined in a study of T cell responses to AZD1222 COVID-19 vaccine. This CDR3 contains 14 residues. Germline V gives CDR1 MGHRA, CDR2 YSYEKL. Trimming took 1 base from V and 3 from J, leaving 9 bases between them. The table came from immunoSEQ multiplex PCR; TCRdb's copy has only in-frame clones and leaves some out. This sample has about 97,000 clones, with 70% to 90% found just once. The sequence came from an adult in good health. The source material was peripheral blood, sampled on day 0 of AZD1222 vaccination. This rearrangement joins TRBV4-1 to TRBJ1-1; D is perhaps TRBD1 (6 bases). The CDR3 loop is CASSQAPGDTEAFF. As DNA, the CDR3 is TGCGCCAGCAGCCAAGCTCCAGGGGACACTGAAGCTTTCTTT.